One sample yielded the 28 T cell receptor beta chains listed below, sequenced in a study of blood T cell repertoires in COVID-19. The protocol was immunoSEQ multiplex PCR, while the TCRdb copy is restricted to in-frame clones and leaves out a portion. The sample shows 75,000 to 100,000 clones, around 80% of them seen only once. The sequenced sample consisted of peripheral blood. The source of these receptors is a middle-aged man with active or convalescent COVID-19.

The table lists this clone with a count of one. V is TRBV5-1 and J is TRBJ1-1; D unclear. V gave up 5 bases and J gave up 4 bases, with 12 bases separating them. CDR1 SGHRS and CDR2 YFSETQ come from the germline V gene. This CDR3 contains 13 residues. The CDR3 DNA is TGCGCCAGCAGGAGGGCAGATAGCACTGAAGCTTTCTTT. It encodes CASRRADSTEAFF.

The CDR3 nucleotides are TGTGCCAGCAGTGACACTAACACCGGGGAGCTGTTTTTT. Its protein is CASSDTNTGELFF. The chain links TRBV6-4 to TRBJ2-2; D is uncertain. Trimming stripped 2 bases from V and 2 bases from J, with 3 bases between. CDR3 length: 13 residues. Germline CDR1 and CDR2: MRHNA and SNTAGT.

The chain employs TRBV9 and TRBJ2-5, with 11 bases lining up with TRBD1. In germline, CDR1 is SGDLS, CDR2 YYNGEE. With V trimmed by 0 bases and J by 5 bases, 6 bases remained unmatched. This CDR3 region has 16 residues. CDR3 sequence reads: CASSVGDRGGGETQYF. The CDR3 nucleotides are TGTGCCAGCAGCGTAGGGGACAGGGGGGGAGGTGAGACCCAGTACTTC.

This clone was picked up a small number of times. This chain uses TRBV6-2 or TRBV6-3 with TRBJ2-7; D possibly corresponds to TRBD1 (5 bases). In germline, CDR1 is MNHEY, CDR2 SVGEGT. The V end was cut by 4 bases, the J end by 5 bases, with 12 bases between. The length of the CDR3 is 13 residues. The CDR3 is CASSSTTENEQYF. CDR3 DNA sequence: TGTGCCAGCAGTTCCACGACAGAAAACGAGCAGTACTTC.

Here the CDR3 reads CASSRVNTEAFF. Here the CDR3 DNA reads TGTGCCAGCAGTCGGGTGAACACTGAAGCTTTCTTT. This chain joins TRBV12-3 or TRBV12-4 and TRBJ1-1; D is unclear. Trimming shortened V by 5 bases and J by 0 bases, and 4 bases separated the two germline ends. The CDR3 consists of 12 residues.

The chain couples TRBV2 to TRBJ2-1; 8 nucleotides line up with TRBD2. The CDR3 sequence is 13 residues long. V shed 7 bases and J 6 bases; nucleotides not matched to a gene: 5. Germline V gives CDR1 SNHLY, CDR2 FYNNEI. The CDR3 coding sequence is TGTGCCAGCACGGTAGCGGGGCTCAATGAGCAGTTCTTC. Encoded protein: CASTVAGLNEQFF.

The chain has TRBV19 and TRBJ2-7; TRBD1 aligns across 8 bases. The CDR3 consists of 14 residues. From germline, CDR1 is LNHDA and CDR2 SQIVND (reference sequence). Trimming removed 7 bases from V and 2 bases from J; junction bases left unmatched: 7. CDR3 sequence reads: CASIGQGAPYEQYF. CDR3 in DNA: TGTGCCAGTATCGGCCAGGGGGCACCCTACGAGCAGTACTTC.

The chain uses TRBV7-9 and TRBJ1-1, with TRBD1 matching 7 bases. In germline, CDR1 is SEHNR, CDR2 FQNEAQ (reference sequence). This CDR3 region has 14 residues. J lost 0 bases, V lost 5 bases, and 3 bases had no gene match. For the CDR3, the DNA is TGTGCCAGCAGCAGACAGGGCATGAACACTGAAGCTTTCTTT. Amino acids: CASSRQGMNTEAFF.

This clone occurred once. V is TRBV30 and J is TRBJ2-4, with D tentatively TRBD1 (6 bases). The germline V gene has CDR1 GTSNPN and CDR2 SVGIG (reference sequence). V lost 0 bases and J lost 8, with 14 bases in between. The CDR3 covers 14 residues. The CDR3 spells CAWSVRGQRDIQYF. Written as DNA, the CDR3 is TGTGCCTGGAGTGTACGCGGACAGAGGGACATTCAGTACTTC.

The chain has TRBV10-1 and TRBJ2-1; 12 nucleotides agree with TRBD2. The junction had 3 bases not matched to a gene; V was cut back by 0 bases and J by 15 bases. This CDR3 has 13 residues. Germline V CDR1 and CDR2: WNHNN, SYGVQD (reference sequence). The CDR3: CASSESTSGGLFF. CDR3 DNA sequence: TGCGCCAGCAGTGAGTCGACTAGCGGGGGTCTGTTCTTC.

The chain's CDR3 is CASSEGQDQPQHF. DNA of the CDR3: TGTGCCAGCAGTGAAGGTCAGGATCAGCCCCAGCATTTT. The chain joins TRBV6-1 to TRBJ1-5, with D unclear. The CDR3 has 13 residues. Per germline, CDR1 MNHNS and CDR2 SASEGT. V dropped 1 base and J dropped 5 bases, with 6 bases sitting between them.

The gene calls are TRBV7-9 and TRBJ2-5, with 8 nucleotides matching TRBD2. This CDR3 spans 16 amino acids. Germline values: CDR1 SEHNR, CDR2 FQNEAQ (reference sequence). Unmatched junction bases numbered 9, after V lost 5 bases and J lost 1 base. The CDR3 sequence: CASSPRLALGQETQYF. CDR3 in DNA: TGTGCCAGCAGCCCGAGACTAGCGCTTGGCCAAGAGACCCAGTACTTC.

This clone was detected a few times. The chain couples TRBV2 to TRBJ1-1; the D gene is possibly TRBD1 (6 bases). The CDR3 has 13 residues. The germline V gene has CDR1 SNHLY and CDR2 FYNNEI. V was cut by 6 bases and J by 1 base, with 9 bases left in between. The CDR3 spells CASSGQRNTEAFF. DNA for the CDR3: TGTGCCAGCAGCGGACAGAGGAACACTGAAGCTTTCTTT.

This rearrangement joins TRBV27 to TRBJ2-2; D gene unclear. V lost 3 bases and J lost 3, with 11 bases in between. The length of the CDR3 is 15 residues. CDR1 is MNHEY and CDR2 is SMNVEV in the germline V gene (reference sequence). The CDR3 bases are TGTGCCAGCAGTTTCTCTGACACCTACACCGGGGAGCTGTTTTTT. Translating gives CASSFSDTYTGELFF.

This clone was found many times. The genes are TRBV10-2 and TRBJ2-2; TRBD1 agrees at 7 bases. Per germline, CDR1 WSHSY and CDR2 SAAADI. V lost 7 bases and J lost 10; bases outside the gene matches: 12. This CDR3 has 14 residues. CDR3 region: CASTEGQPSQELFF. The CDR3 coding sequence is TGCGCCAGCACCGAGGGACAGCCTAGCCAGGAGCTGTTTTTT.

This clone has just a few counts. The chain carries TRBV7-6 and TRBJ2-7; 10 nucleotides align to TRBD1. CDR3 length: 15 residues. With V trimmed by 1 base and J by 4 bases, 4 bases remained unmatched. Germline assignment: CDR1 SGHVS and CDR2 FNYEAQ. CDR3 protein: CASSLEGTGDYEQYV. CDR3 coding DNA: TGTGCCAGCAGCTTAGAGGGGACAGGGGATTACGAGCAGTACGTC.

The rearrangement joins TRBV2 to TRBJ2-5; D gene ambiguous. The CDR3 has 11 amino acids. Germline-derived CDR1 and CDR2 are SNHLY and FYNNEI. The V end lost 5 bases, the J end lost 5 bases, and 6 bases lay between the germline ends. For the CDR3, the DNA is TGTGCCAGCAGTAGCATGGAGACCCAGTACTTC. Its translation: CASSSMETQYF.

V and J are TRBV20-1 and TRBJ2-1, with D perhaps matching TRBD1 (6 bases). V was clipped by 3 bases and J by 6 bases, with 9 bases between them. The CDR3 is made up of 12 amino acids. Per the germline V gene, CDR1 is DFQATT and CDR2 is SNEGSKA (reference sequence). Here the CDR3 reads CSASRTVNEQFF. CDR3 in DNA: TGCAGTGCTAGTCGGACAGTCAATGAGCAGTTCTTC.

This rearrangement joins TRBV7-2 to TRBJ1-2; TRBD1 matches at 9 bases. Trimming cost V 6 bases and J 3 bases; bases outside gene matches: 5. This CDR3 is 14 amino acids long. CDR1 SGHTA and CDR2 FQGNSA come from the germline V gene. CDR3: CASSLQGADYGYTF. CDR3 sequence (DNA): TGTGCCAGCAGTCTACAGGGGGCGGACTATGGCTACACCTTC.

For the CDR3, the DNA is TGTGCCAGCAGCGGTGGATGGGGAGGTAGTTGGCATGAGCAGTTCTTC. Protein sequence: CASSGGWGGSWHEQFF. The V call is TRBV7-2, the J call TRBJ2-1; D might be TRBD2 (6 bases). The CDR3 covers 16 residues. V lost 5 bases and J 8 bases, leaving 22 bases between the germline ends. Germline CDR1 reads SGHTA; CDR2 reads FQGNSA.

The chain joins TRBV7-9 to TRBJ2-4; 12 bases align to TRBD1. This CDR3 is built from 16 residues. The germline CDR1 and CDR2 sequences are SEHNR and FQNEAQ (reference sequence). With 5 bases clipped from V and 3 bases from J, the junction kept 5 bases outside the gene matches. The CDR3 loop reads CASSAGTGGIKNIQYF. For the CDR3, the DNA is TGTGCCAGCAGCGCGGGGACAGGGGGCATCAAAAACATTCAGTACTTC.

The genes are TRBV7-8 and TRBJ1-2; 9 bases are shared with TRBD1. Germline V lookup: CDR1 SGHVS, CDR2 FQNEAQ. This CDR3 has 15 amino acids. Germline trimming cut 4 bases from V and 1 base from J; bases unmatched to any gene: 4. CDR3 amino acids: CASSSRTGVNYGYTF. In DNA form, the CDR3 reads TGTGCCAGCAGCTCTCGGACAGGGGTTAACTATGGCTACACCTTC.

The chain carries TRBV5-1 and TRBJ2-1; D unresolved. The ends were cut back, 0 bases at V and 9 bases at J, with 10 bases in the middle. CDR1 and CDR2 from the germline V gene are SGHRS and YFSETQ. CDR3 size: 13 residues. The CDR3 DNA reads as TGCGCCAGCAGCTTGGAGGCAGGTAGTGAGCAGTTCTTC. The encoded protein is CASSLEAGSEQFF.

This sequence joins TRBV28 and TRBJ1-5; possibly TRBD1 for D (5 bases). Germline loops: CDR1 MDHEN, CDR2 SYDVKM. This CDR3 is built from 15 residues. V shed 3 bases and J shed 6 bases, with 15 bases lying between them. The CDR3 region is CASSFPQGGGQPQHF. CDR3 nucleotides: TGTGCCAGCAGTTTCCCCCAGGGAGGTGGTCAGCCCCAGCATTTT.

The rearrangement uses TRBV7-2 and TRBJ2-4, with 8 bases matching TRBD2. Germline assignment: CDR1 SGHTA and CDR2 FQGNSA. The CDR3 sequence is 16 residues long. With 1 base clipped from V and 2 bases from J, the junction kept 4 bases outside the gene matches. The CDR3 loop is CASSLDAGGTKNIQYF. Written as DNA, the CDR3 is TGTGCCAGCAGCTTAGACGCGGGGGGAACCAAAAACATTCAGTACTTC.

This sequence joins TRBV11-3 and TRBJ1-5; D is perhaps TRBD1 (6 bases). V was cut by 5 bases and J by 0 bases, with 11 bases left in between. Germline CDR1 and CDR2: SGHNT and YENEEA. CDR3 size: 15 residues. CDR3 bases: TGTGCCAGCAGCCCCAGGGGTTATAGCAATCAGCCCCAGCATTTT. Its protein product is CASSPRGYSNQPQHF.

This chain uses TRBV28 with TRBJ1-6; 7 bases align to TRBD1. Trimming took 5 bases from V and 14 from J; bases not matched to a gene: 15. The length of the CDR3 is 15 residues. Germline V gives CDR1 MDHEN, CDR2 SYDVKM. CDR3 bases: TGTGCCAGCAGTATGGCGGGACAGCCTCGGGGATCCCTCCACTTT. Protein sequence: CASSMAGQPRGSLHF.

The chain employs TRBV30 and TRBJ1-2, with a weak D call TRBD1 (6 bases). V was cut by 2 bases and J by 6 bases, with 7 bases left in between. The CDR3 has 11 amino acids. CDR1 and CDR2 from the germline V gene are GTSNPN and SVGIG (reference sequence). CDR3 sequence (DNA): TGTGCCTGGAGTCCAGGGGATGGCTACACCTTC. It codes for CAWSPGDGYTF.